The 20 T cell receptor beta chains presented below share a single source sample, sequenced in a study of spatial heterogeneity in lung cancer. Overall study findings and caveats: Tracking of tumor mutation counts was seen in expanded intratumoral alpha and beta TCR counts.

TCRdb redid the calling of the 5' RACE reads with MiXCR, one entry per CDR3 protein. The table lists thousands of distinct CDR3 sequences, 2.5% to 3.5% of them singletons, with about 12% in the top ten. Time point indicated: sample taken at primary tumor resection. Their cognate antigens are unknown. Sequences were derived from lung tumor tissue, sampled at surgery. These receptors were taken from a female donor with early-stage non-small cell lung cancer.

By sample share, this clonotype is medium-sized. The chain recombines TRBV5-6 with TRBJ2-3, with a tentative D call TRBD1 (5 bases). Deletions cut 4 bases from V and 2 bases from J, with 11 bases between. CDR3 size: 14 residues. Germline V gene data show CDR1 as SGHDT and CDR2 as YYEEEE. This chain's CDR3 is CASSVQGHTDTQYF. CDR3 nucleotides: TGTGCCAGCAGCGTGCAGGGCCACACAGATACGCAGTATTTT.

In its sample, this clonotype was seen many times. The chain couples TRBV11-1 to TRBJ1-6, with 10 bases lining up with TRBD1. The trim removed 2 bases at V and 10 bases at J, leaving 5 bases unmatched. The germline gives CDR1 SGHAT, CDR2 FQDESV (reference sequence). The CDR3 has 15 amino acids. This CDR3 reads CASSLRQGARSPLHF. CDR3 coding DNA: TGTGCCAGCAGCTTACGACAGGGGGCGAGGTCACCCCTCCACTTT.

This clonotype is medium-sized in the sample. This chain uses TRBV12-3 or TRBV12-4 with TRBJ1-2, with a possible D match to TRBD1 (6 bases). The CDR3 is 13 residues long. V was pared by 5 bases and J by 8 bases, with 15 bases between. CDR3 protein: CASSPYRDQGYTF. The CDR3 bases are TGTGCCAGCAGTCCTTACAGGGATCAGGGCTACACCTTC.

This clonotype ranks as medium-sized. CDR3 protein: CASSTGAHNEQFF. The CDR3 nucleotides read TGTGCCAGCAGCACGGGGGCCCACAATGAGCAGTTCTTC. V is TRBV7-3 and J is TRBJ2-1, with D perhaps TRBD1 or TRBD2 (6 bases each). V lost 5 bases and J 5 bases, leaving 10 bases between the germline ends. The germline V gene encodes CDR1 SGHTA and CDR2 FQGTGA. This CDR3 contains 13 residues. The complete variable domain, with remaining parts taken from reference TRBV7-3 and TRBJ2-1, reads GAGVSQTPSNKVTEKGKYVELRCDPISGHTALYWYRQSLGQGPEFLIYFQGTGAADDSGLPNDRFFAVRPEGSVSTLKIQRTERGDSAVYLCASSTGAHNEQFFGPGTRLTVL.

This clonotype ranks as medium-sized. The chain has TRBV9 and TRBJ2-5, with no clear D. The CDR3 spans 13 residues. Trimming pared 0 bases from V and 5 bases from J, leaving 8 bases between. Germline CDR1 reads SGDLS; CDR2 reads YYNGEE. In nucleotides, the CDR3 is TGTGCCAGCAGCGTAGGGCTAGTGGAGACCCAGTACTTC. Its translation is CASSVGLVETQYF.

This clonotype is classed as medium-sized. V usage is TRBV7-6 and J usage is TRBJ2-2; D is unresolved. V shed 0 bases and J shed 5 bases, with 4 bases lying between them. This CDR3 is built from 13 residues. Germline V CDR1 and CDR2: SGHVS, FNYEAQ. The CDR3 bases are TGTGCCAGCAGCTTAGCGGCTACCGGGGAGCTGTTTTTT. Amino acid sequence: CASSLAATGELFF. Together with reference TRBV7-6 and TRBJ2-2, the CDR3 gives the full variable domain: GAGVSQSPRYKVTKRGQDVALRCDPISGHVSLYWYRQALGQGPEFLTYFNYEAQQDKSGLPNDRFSAERPEGSISTLTIQRTEQRDSAMYRCASSLAATGELFFGEGSRLTVL.

This clonotype is termed medium-sized. The J gene is TRBJ2-3, the V gene TRBV6-6; no firm D call. The ends were cut back, 0 bases at V and 5 bases at J, with 9 bases in the middle. Per the germline V gene, CDR1 is MNHNY and CDR2 is SVGAGI (reference sequence). The CDR3 spans 14 residues. The CDR3 bases are TGTGCCAGCAGTTACTCGAACGCCGTAGATACGCAGTATTTT. Its translation is CASSYSNAVDTQYF.

This clonotype was recorded many times. This chain links TRBV20-1 with TRBJ1-2; D perhaps matches TRBD1 (5 bases). Germline loops: CDR1 DFQATT, CDR2 SNEGSKA (reference sequence). Trimming removed 5 bases at V and 4 bases at J, with 17 bases between. The CDR3 consists of 14 residues. The CDR3 spells CSASLGRGIYGYTF. The CDR3 nucleotides read TGCAGTGCTTCGCTGGGACGGGGGATCTATGGCTACACCTTC.

Sample share makes this clonotype medium-sized (0.01 to 0.1%). The J gene is TRBJ1-4, the V gene TRBV4-3; D is perhaps TRBD1 (6 bases). Germline assignment: CDR1 LGHNA and CDR2 YSLEER. V lost 1 base and J 5 bases, leaving 14 bases between the germline ends. The CDR3 is 16 amino acids. CDR3 coding DNA: TGCGCCAGCAGCCAAGGAACACAGGGTATCAATGAAAAACTGTTTTTT. Amino acids: CASSQGTQGINEKLFF.

By share of the sample, this clonotype is medium-sized. V is TRBV21-1 and J is TRBJ2-7; the table gives TRBD1 as D, unverified against the DNA. TRBV21-1 is listed as a pseudogene. The CDR3 is made up of 15 amino acids. CDR3 DNA: TGTGCCAGCAGCCCCCGGGACAGGTTCTCCTACGAGCAGTACTTC. It encodes CASSPRDRFSYEQYF.

This clonotype is labeled as medium-sized. This chain uses TRBV7-9 with TRBJ2-1; 8 bases are shared with TRBD2. The CDR3 length is 13 residues. CDR1 and CDR2 (germline): SEHNR, FQNEAQ (reference sequence). With 11 bases clipped from V and 0 bases from J, the junction kept 3 bases outside the gene matches. The CDR3 DNA follows: TGTGCCCAGAGCGGGGGCTCCTACAATGAGCAGTTCTTC. Protein product: CAQSGGSYNEQFF.

This clonotype rates as large. The chain combines TRBV7-2 with TRBJ2-4; D may correspond to TRBD1 or TRBD2 (5 bases each). Germline V gene data show CDR1 as SGHTA and CDR2 as FQGNSA. This CDR3 contains 18 residues. V lost 5 bases and J 0 bases, leaving 20 bases between the germline ends. The CDR3 spells CASSRRGQGELAKNIQYF. The CDR3 region has the DNA TGTGCCAGCAGCCGCCGAGGGCAGGGCGAGCTAGCCAAAAACATTCAGTACTTC.

Judged by abundance, this clonotype is medium-sized (0.01 to 0.1%). V gene TRBV12-3 or TRBV12-4 combines with J gene TRBJ1-1; the match to TRBD1 covers 7 bases. The CDR3 consists of 13 residues. V shed 3 bases, J shed 5 bases, and the junction held 3 bases outside the gene matches. In nucleotides, the CDR3 is TGTGCCAGCAGTTTGTACAGGGGTACTGAAGCTTTCTTT. This codes for CASSLYRGTEAFF.

This clonotype is medium-sized. This chain links TRBV6-2 or TRBV6-3 with TRBJ2-7; 13 bases match TRBD2. CDR3 size: 18 residues. Trimming cost V 4 bases and J 2 bases; bases outside gene matches: 11. Germline-derived CDR1 and CDR2 are MNHEY and SVGEGT. The CDR3 DNA is TGTGCCAGCAGTTCTCCGACTAGCGGGGGGCCGAACGCCTACGAGCAGTACTTC. It translates to CASSSPTSGGPNAYEQYF.

This clonotype is medium-sized within its sample. The chain employs TRBV29-1 and TRBJ2-1, with 12 nucleotides matching TRBD1. CDR1 SQVTM and CDR2 ANQGSEA come from the germline V gene. The CDR3 is made up of 16 amino acids. After removal of 7 bases from V and 0 bases from J, the junction contained 7 bases not matched to a gene. The CDR3 protein is CSAGTGGFGSYNEQFF. In DNA form, the CDR3 reads TGCAGCGCCGGGACAGGGGGCTTTGGCTCCTACAATGAGCAGTTCTTC.

Relative to its sample, this clonotype is large. The V call is TRBV12-3 or TRBV12-4, the J call TRBJ1-1, with D perhaps matching TRBD1 (5 bases). V was cut by 5 bases and J by 5 bases, with 12 bases left in between. CDR3 length: 13 residues. CDR3 in amino acids: CASSPRGGTEAFF. The CDR3, as DNA: TGTGCCAGCAGTCCCCGGGGGGGAACTGAAGCTTTCTTT.

This clonotype is large by share. The chain is built from TRBV20-1 and TRBJ2-3; possible D gene TRBD1, 6 bases. Germline V lookup: CDR1 DFQATT, CDR2 SNEGSKA (reference sequence). Trimming cost V 6 bases and J 5 bases, with 18 bases left between them. The CDR3 consists of 14 residues. The CDR3 is CSAEWTVSGDTQYF. Here the CDR3 DNA reads TGCAGTGCAGAATGGACAGTCTCGGGAGATACGCAGTATTTT.

By share, this clonotype counts as medium-sized. The J gene is TRBJ2-1, the V gene TRBV20-1, with D possibly being TRBD1 or TRBD2 (8 bases each). CDR1 and CDR2 (germline): DFQATT, SNEGSKA (reference sequence). The V and J ends lost 6 bases and 9 bases respectively, with 27 bases between them. The CDR3 runs 16 residues. DNA for the CDR3: TGCAGTGCCACCGGGACAGGAATTTCCACTAGCGGTGAGCAGTTCTTC. This sequence encodes CSATGTGISTSGEQFF.

This clonotype was picked up many times. This chain joins TRBV2 and TRBJ1-1, with D uncertain. With 4 bases removed from V and 3 bases from J, the gap between germline ends came to 12 bases. Germline assignment: CDR1 SNHLY and CDR2 FYNNEI. The CDR3 spans 14 residues. The CDR3 DNA sequence: TGTGCCAGCAGTGCTGGAGGGTGGGACACTGAAGCTTTCTTT. Translating gives CASSAGGWDTEAFF.

This clonotype was seen only a few times. The J gene is TRBJ1-5, the V gene TRBV20-1; TRBD1 matches 8 bases. The J segment lost 4 bases and the V segment lost 4 bases, leaving 6 bases of the junction unmatched. This CDR3 comprises 14 residues. Germline V CDR1 and CDR2: DFQATT, SNEGSKA (reference sequence). CDR3 DNA sequence: TGCAGTGCTAAGAAGACAGGGGCAAATCAGCCCCAGCATTTT. Protein product: CSAKKTGANQPQHF.